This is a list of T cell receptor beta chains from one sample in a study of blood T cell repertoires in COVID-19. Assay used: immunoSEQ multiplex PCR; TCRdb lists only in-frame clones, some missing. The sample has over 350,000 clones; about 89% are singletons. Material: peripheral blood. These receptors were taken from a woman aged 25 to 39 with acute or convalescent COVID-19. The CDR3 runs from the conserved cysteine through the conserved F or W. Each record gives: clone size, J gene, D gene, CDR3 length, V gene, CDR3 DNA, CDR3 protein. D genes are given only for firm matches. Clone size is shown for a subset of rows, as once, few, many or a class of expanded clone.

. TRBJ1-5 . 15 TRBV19 TGTGCCAGTAGTATTCACCCCGGAGCCAATCAGCCCCAGCATTTT CASSIHPGANQPQHF
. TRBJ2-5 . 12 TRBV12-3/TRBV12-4 TGTGCCAGCAGTTTGGAGCGAGAGACCCAGTACTTC CASSLERETQYF
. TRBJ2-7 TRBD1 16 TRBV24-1 TGTGCCACCAGTGACCCCCGACAGGGGGAATCCTACGAGCAGTACTTC CATSDPRQGESYEQYF
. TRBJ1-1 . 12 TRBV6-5 TGTGCCAGCAGGGACTTTGGCACTGAAGCTTTCTTT CASRDFGTEAFF
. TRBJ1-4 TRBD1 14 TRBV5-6 TGTGCCAGCACCACGGGACAGGGCAATGAAAAACTGTTTTTT CASTTGQGNEKLFF
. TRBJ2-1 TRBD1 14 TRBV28 TGTGCCAGCAGTGGGACAGAGGTATACAATGAGCAGTTCTTC CASSGTEVYNEQFF
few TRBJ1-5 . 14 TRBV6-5 TGTGCCAGCAGTTACTCGGGTCGGGATCAGCCCCAGCATTTT CASSYSGRDQPQHF
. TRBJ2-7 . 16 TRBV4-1 TGCGCCAGCAGCCAAGATTGGTCGACAGGTCCCCTCGAGCAGTACTTC CASSQDWSTGPLEQYF
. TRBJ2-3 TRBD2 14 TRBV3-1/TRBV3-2 TGTGCCAGCAGGACTAGCGGGAGCACAGATACGCAGTATTTT CASRTSGSTDTQYF
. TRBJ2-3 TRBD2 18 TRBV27 TGTGCCAGCAGTTTATCGGGACTAGCGGAAACTAGCACAGATACGCAGTATTTT CASSLSGLAETSTDTQYF
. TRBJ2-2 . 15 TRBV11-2 TGTGCCAGCAGCTTAGTTAGCCCAAACACCGGGGAGCTGTTTTTT CASSLVSPNTGELFF
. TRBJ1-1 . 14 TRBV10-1 TGCGCCAGCAGTGAGTCGGCCCTGAACACTGAAGCTTTCTTT CASSESALNTEAFF
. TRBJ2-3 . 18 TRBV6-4 TGTGCCAGCAGTGTAATTTTTGTAAAGACTTCAGGGACAGATACGCAGTATTTT CASSVIFVKTSGTDTQYF
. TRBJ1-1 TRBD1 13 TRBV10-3 TGTGCCAGGCGACAGGGATTAAACACTGAAGCTTTCTTT CARRQGLNTEAFF
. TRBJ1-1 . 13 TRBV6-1 TGTGCCAGCAGTGATGTTCCTGGAAGGGGAGCTTTCTTT CASSDVPGRGAFF
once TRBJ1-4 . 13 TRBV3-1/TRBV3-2 TGTGCCAGCAGCGCCCAGCTTAATGGGCAACTGTTTTTT CASSAQLNGQLFF
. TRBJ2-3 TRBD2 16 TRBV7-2 TGTGCCAGCAGCTTAGTCCCGGGGGGGGTTACAGATACGCAGTATTTT CASSLVPGGVTDTQYF
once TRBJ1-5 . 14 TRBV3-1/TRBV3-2 TGTGCCAGCAGCCCACAGGGTAAGAATCAGCCCCAGCATTTT CASSPQGKNQPQHF
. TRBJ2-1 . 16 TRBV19 TGTGCCAGTTCAACAGGCGACTTAAGCTCCTACAATGAGCAGTTCTTC CASSTGDLSSYNEQFF
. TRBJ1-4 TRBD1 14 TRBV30 TGTGCCCAGGACAGGGGGGCATCTAATGAAAAACTGTTTTTT CAQDRGASNEKLFF
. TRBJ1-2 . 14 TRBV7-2 TGTGCCAGCAGCTTAGAGCCAGGACTTTACAGCTACACCTTC CASSLEPGLYSYTF
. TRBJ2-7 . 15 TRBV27 TGTGCCAGCAGTCCCCGAATCCTCCTAGGGGACGAGCAGTACTTC CASSPRILLGDEQYF
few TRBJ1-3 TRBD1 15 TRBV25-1 TGTGCCAGCAGCCCACAGGGGAAAACTGGAAACACCATATATTTT CASSPQGKTGNTIYF
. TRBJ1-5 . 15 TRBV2 TGTGCCAGCAGTGAAGGGAGGGCGGGGAATCAGCCCCAGCATTTT CASSEGRAGNQPQHF
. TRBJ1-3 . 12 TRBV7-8 TGTGCCAGCAGCCCAGGCGGAAACACCATATATTTT CASSPGGNTIYF
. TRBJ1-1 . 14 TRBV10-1 TGCGCCAGCAGTCCAGGGTCCATGAACACTGAAGCTTTCTTT CASSPGSMNTEAFF
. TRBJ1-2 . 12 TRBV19 TGTGCCAGTAGCGGGGGATACTATGGCTACACCTTC CASSGGYYGYTF
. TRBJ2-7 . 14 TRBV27 TGTGCCAGCAGTCTCCGGGGGGCAGCCCACGAGCAGTACTTC CASSLRGAAHEQYF
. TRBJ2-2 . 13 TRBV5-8 TGTGCCAGCAGCCAGGGATTCCCCGGGGAGCTGTTTTTT CASSQGFPGELFF
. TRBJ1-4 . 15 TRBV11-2 TGTGCCAGCAGCTTAGATTACGCACAGGGAGAAAAACTGTTTTTT CASSLDYAQGEKLFF
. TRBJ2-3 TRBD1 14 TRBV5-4 TGTGCCAGCAGCTTGGCCAGGGGGACAGATACGCAGTATTTT CASSLARGTDTQYF
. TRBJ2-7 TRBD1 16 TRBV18 TGTGCCAGCTCACTTCGGACAGGGGCGACCGTGAACGAGCAGTACTTC CASSLRTGATVNEQYF
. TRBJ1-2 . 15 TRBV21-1 TGTGCCAGCAGCAACCAGGCCGAAGATCATTATGGCTACACCTTC CASSNQAEDHYGYTF
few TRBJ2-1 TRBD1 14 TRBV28 TGTGCCAGCAGTCCGGGACAGGGGTACGCTGAGCAGTTCTTC CASSPGQGYAEQFF
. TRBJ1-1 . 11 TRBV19 TGTGCCAGTACGTGGCAGAATGAAGCTTTCTTT CASTWQNEAFF
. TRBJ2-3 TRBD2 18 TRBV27 TGTGCCAGCAGTCGAACAGGTCTCTTGGTGGGGGGGGTAGATACGCAGTATTTT CASSRTGLLVGGVDTQYF
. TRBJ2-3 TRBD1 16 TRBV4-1 TGCGCCAGCAGCCTCTCCCAGGGGGCCATAAAGGATACGCAGTATTTT CASSLSQGAIKDTQYF
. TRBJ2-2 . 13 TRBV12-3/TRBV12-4 TGTGCCAGCAGTTTTTTTCAGGCCGGGGAGCTGTTTTTT CASSFFQAGELFF
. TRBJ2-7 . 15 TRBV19 TGTGCCAGTAGTGCCCGACTAGAGGCTTTCTACGAGCAGTACTTC CASSARLEAFYEQYF
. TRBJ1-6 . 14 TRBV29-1 TGCAGCGCCTGTAGGGAGGGCGGTGGTTCACCCCTCCACTTT CSACREGGGSPLHF
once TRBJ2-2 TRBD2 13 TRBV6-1 TGTGCCAGCAGCCGGGAGGCCACCGGGGAGCTGTTTTTT CASSREATGELFF
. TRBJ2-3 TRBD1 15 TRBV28 TGTGCCAGCAGTTTGGGACAGGGGGTGACAGATACGCAGTATTTT CASSLGQGVTDTQYF
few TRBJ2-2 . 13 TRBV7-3 TGTGCCAGCAGCCGACAGAACACCGGGGAGCTGTTTTTT CASSRQNTGELFF
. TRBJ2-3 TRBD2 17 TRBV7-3 TGTGCCAGCAGCTTAGGTTCCGCGGGGGGGCCGCTTGATACGCAGTATTTT CASSLGSAGGPLDTQYF